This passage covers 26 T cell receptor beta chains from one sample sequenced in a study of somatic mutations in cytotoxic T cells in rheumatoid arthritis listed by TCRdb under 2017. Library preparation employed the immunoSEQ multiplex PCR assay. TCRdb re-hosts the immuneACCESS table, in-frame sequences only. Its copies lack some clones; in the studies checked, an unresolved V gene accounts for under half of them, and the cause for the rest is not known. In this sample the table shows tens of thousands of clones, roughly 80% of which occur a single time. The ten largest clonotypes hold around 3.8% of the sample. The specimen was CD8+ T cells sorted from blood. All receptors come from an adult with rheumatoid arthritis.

CDR3: CATSDRDRQETQYF. CDR3 sequence (DNA): TGTGCCACCAGCGACCGGGACAGGCAAGAGACCCAGTACTTC. The rearrangement uses TRBV15 and TRBJ2-5, with 8 bases aligning to TRBD1. The CDR3 has 14 amino acids. Germline CDR1 and CDR2: LNHNV and YYDKDF (reference sequence). V lost 5 bases, J lost 2 bases, and 4 bases stayed unmatched.

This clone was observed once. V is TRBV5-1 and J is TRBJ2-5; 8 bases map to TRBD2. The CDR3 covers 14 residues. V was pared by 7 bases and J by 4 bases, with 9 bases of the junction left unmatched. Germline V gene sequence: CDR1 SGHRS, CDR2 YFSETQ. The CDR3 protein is CASSSRGGPETQYF. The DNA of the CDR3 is TGCGCCAGCTCAAGCCGGGGGGGCCCAGAGACCCAGTACTTC.

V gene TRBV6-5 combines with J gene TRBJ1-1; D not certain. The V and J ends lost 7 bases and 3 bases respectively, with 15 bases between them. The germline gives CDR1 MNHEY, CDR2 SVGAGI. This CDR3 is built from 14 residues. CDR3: CASTQEGRDTEAFF. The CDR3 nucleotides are TGTGCCAGCACGCAGGAAGGCCGTGACACTGAAGCTTTCTTT.

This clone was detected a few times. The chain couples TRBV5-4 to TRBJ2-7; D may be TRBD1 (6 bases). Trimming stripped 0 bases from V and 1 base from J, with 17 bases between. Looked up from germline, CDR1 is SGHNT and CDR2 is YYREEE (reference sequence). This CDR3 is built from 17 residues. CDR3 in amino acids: CASSLAIGETGSYEQYF. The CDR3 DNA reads TGTGCCAGCAGCTTGGCAATTGGGGAAACAGGGTCCTACGAGCAGTACTTC.

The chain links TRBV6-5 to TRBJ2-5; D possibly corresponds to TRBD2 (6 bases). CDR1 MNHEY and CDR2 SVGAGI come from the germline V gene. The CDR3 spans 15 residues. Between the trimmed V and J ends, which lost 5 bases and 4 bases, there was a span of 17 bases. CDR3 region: CASSHMGRGRETQYF. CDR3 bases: TGTGCCAGCAGTCACATGGGGCGGGGTCGAGAGACCCAGTACTTC.

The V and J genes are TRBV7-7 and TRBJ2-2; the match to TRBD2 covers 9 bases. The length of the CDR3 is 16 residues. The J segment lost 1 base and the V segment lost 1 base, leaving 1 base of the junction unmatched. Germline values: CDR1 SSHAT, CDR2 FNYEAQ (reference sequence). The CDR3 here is CASSLGSGGNTGELFF. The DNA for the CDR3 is TGTGCCAGCAGCTTAGGTAGCGGGGGGAACACCGGGGAGCTGTTTTTT.

This CDR3 reads CSAQDRLSYGYTF. The CDR3 DNA sequence: TGCAGCGCCCAGGACAGGTTGAGCTATGGCTACACCTTC. The J gene is TRBJ1-2, the V gene TRBV29-1; 7 bases agree with TRBD1. The germline V gene encodes CDR1 SQVTM and CDR2 ANQGSEA. Trimming took 7 bases from V and 4 from J; bases not matched to a gene: 9. This CDR3 has 13 amino acids.

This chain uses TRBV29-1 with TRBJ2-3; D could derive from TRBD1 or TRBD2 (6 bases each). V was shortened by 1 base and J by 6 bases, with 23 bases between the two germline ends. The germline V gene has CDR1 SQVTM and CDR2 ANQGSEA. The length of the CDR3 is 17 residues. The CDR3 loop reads CSVEAPEGGAGLDTQYF. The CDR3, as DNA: TGCAGCGTTGAAGCCCCGGAGGGGGGAGCAGGCTTGGATACGCAGTATTTT.

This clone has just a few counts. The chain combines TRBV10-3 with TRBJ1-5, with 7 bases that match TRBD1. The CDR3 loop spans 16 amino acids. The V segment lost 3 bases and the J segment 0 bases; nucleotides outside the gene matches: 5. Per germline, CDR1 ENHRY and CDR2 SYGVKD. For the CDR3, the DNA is TGTGCCATCAGTGAAAAGGGGGCGGATAGCAATCAGCCCCAGCATTTT. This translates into CAISEKGADSNQPQHF.

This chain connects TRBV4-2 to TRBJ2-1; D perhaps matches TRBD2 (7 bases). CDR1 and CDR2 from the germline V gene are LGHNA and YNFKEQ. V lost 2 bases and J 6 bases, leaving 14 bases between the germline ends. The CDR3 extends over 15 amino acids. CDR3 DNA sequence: TGTGCCAGCAGCCAAACAGAGGGGGGGCTCAATGAGCAGTTCTTC. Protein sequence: CASSQTEGGLNEQFF.

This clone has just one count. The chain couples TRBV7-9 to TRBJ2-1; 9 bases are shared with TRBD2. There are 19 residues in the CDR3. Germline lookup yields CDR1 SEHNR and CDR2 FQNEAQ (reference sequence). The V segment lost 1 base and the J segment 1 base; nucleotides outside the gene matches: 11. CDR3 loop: CASSLGSGGSVRSYNEQFF. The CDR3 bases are TGTGCCAGCAGCTTAGGAAGCGGGGGGAGCGTTAGATCCTACAATGAGCAGTTCTTC.

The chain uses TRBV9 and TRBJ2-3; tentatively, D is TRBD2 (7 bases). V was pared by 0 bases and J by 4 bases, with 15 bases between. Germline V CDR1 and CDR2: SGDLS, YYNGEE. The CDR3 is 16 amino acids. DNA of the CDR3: TGTGCCAGCAGCGTAGAATCGGGGGGCGTGTCAGATACGCAGTATTTT. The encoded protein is CASSVESGGVSDTQYF.

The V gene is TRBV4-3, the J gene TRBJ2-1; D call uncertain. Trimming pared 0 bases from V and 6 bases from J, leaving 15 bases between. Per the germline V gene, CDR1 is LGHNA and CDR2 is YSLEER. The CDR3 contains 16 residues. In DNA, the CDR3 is TGCGCCAGCAGCCAAGAGCCCGCGGACCTTGGCAATGAGCAGTTCTTC. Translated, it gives CASSQEPADLGNEQFF.

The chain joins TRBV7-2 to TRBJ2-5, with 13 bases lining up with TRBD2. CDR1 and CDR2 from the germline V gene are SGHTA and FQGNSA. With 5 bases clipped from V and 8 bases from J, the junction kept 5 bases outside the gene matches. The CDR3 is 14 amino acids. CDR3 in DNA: TGTGCCAGCAGCGGCGGACTAGCGGGGGCCACCCAGTACTTC. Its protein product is CASSGGLAGATQYF.

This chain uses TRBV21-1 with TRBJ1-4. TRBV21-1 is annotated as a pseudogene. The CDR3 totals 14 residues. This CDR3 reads CASSPWQIMGTLFF. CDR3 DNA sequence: TGTGCCAGCAGCCCCTGGCAGATCATGGGGACACTGTTTTTT.

CDR3: CASSHPLGREGTEAFF. CDR3 sequence (DNA): TGCGCCAGCAGCCACCCACTAGGACGGGAAGGCACTGAAGCTTTCTTT. This chain connects TRBV4-1 to TRBJ1-1; D gene ambiguous. The CDR3 has 16 residues. Germline-derived CDR1 and CDR2 are MGHRA and YSYEKL. Between the trimmed V and J ends, which lost 3 bases and 4 bases, there was a span of 18 bases.

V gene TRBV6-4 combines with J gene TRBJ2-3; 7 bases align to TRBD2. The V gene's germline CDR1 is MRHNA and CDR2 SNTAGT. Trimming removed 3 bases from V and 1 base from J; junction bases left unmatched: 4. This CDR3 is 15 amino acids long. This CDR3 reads CASSEGSGGTDTQYF. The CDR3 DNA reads TGTGCCAGCAGTGAAGGGAGCGGGGGCACAGATACGCAGTATTTT.

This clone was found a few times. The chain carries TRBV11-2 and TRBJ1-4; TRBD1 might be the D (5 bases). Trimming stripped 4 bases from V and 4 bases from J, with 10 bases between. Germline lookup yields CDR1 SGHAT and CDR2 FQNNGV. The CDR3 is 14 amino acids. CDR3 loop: CASSSGALNEKLFF. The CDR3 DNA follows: TGTGCCAGCAGCTCTGGGGCCCTTAATGAAAAACTGTTTTTT.

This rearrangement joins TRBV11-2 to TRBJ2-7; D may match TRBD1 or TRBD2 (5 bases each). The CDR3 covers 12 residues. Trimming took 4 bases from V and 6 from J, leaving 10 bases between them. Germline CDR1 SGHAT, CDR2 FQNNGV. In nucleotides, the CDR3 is TGTGCCAGCAGCTACCGAGGGGTCGAGCAGTACTTC. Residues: CASSYRGVEQYF.

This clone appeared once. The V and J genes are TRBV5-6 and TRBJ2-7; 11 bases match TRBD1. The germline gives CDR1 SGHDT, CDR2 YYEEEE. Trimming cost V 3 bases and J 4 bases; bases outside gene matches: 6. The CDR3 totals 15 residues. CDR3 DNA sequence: TGTGCCAGCAGCTGGGAAGGACAGGGGGCGTACGAGCAGTACTTC. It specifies CASSWEGQGAYEQYF.

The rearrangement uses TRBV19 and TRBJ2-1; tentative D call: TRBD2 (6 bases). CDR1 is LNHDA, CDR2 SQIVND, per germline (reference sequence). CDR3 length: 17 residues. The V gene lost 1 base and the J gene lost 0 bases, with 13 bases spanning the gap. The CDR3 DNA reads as TGTGCCAGTAGTATAGCGGGAGTTCAGAGCTCCTACAATGAGCAGTTCTTC. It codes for CASSIAGVQSSYNEQFF.

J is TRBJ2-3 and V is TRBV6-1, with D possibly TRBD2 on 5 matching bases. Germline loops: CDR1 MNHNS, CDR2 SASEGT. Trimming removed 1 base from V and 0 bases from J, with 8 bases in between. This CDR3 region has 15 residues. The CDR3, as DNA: TGTGCCAGCAGTGAAGTCAGCGGAAGCACAGATACGCAGTATTTT. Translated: CASSEVSGSTDTQYF.

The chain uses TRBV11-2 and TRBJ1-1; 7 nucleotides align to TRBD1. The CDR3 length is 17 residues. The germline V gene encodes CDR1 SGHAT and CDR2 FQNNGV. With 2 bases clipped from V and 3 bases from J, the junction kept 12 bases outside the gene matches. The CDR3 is CASSLIASGGSDTEAFF. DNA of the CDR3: TGTGCCAGCAGCTTAATCGCGTCAGGGGGATCGGACACTGAAGCTTTCTTT.

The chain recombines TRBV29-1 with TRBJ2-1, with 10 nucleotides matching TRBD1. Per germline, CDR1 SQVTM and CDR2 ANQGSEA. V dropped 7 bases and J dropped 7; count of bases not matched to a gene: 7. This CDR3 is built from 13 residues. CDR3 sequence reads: CSGGTGEGNEQFF. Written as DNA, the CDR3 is TGCAGCGGGGGGACAGGGGAAGGGAATGAGCAGTTCTTC.

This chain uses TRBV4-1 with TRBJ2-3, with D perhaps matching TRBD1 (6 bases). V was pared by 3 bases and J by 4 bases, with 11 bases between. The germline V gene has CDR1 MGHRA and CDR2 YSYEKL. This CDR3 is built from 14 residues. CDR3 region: CASSQGRGSDTQYF. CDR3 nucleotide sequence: TGCGCCAGCAGCCAGGGCAGGGGTTCAGATACGCAGTATTTT.

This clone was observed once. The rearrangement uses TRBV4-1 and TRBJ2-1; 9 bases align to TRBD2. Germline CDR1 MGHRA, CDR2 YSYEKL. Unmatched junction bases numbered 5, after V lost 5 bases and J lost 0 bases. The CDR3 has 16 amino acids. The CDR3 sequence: CASSGGGANSYNEQFF. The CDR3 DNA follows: TGCGCCAGCAGCGGCGGGGGGGCAAACTCCTACAATGAGCAGTTCTTC.